One sample yielded the 10 T cell receptor beta chains listed below, sequenced in a study of cytomegalovirus exposure and HLA in healthy donors. The repertoire was sequenced with immunoSEQ multiplex PCR; TCRdb's copy has only in-frame clones and lacks some. This table holds under 100,000 clones, around 96% found once. Sequencing was done on a sample of PBMCs. The receptor source for this set is a man aged 18 to 30 in good health and CMV-seronegative.

This sequence joins TRBV9 and TRBJ2-7, with 13 bases fitting TRBD2. Germline CDR1 is SGDLS and CDR2 is YYNGEE. The CDR3 has 17 amino acids. V dropped 4 bases and J dropped 5; count of bases not matched to a gene: 12. CDR3 nucleotide sequence: TGTGCCAGCAGCTTCTCCGGGACTAGCGGGATAAGGAACGAGCAGTACTTC. Protein product: CASSFSGTSGIRNEQYF.

This rearrangement joins TRBV9 to TRBJ2-2, with D perhaps matching TRBD1 (5 bases). Trimming took 1 base from V and 7 from J, leaving 5 bases between them. The CDR3 has 12 residues. Germline assignment: CDR1 SGDLS and CDR2 YYNGEE. The CDR3: CASSVQGGELFF. The CDR3 region has the DNA TGTGCCAGCAGCGTACAGGGCGGGGAGCTGTTTTTT.

The V call is TRBV19, the J call TRBJ1-2; D is undetermined. CDR3 size: 12 residues. Germline V gene sequence: CDR1 LNHDA, CDR2 SQIVND (reference sequence). Deletions cut 6 bases from V and 8 bases from J, with 13 bases between. The CDR3 loop is CASSTRATGYTF. Here the CDR3 DNA reads TGTGCCAGTAGCACACGAGCGACCGGCTACACCTTC.

The chain joins TRBV9 to TRBJ2-5; 10 bases are a match to TRBD2. The CDR3 runs 13 residues. Trimming at V came to 4 bases and at J to 5 bases, leaving 2 bases not matched to a gene. In germline, CDR1 is SGDLS, CDR2 YYNGEE. As DNA, the CDR3 is TGTGCCAGCAGCCTAGCGGGAGCGGAGACCCAGTACTTC. This encodes CASSLAGAETQYF.

The rearrangement links TRBV4-1 to TRBJ2-3, with 7 nucleotides matching TRBD1. The trim removed 4 bases at V and 6 bases at J, leaving 7 bases unmatched. The CDR3 runs 14 residues. The germline V gene has CDR1 MGHRA and CDR2 YSYEKL. CDR3 nucleotide sequence: TGCGCCAGCAGCCTTACAGGGGCCTGGGATACGCAGTATTTT. Its translation is CASSLTGAWDTQYF.

This chain links TRBV29-1 with TRBJ1-1, with D possibly matching TRBD1 (5 bases). Germline V gene lookup returns CDR1 SQVTM and CDR2 ANQGSEA. The CDR3 runs to 13 residues. V lost 4 bases, J lost 0 bases, and 9 bases lay in between. CDR3 in amino acids: CSVVGQMNTEAFF. The CDR3 bases are TGCAGCGTTGTGGGGCAGATGAACACTGAAGCTTTCTTT. The full variable domain, its missing parts supplied by reference TRBV29-1 and TRBJ1-1, is SAVISQKPSRDICQRGTSLTIQCQVDSQVTMMFWYRQQPGQSLTLIATANQGSEATYESGFVIDKFPISRPNLTFSTLTVSNMSPEDSSIYLCSVVGQMNTEAFFGQGTRLTVV.

The chain links TRBV7-9 to TRBJ1-1, with unresolved D. This CDR3 has 13 residues. From germline, CDR1 is SEHNR and CDR2 FQNEAQ (reference sequence). Trimming left V 5 bases short and J 1 base short, with 8 bases between. This CDR3 reads CASSNEKNTEAFF. DNA of the CDR3: TGTGCCAGCAGCAACGAGAAGAACACTGAAGCTTTCTTT.

The gene calls are TRBV7-9 and TRBJ1-1; 9 nucleotides line up with TRBD1. The CDR3 totals 14 residues. V gave up 5 bases and J gave up 5 bases; unmatched junction bases: 6. Germline loops: CDR1 SEHNR, CDR2 FQNEAQ (reference sequence). The CDR3 protein is CASSQRQGGTEAFF. DNA of the CDR3: TGTGCCAGCAGCCAACGACAGGGGGGGACTGAAGCTTTCTTT. Together with reference TRBV7-9 and TRBJ1-1, the CDR3 gives the full variable domain: DTGVSQNPRHKITKRGQNVTFRCDPISEHNRLYWYRQTLGQGPEFLTYFQNEAQLEKSRLLSDRFSAERPKGSFSTLEIQRTEQGDSAMYLCASSQRQGGTEAFFGQGTRLTVV.

The CDR3 DNA is TGTGCCAGTAGTATTCTTCGGAACACTGAAGCTTTCTTT. Its translation is CASSILRNTEAFF. The chain couples TRBV19 to TRBJ1-1; the D is unclear. The CDR3 loop spans 13 amino acids. Germline values: CDR1 LNHDA, CDR2 SQIVND (reference sequence). The V end lost 3 bases, the J end lost 1 base, and 6 bases lay between the germline ends.

This clone was detected a few times. The chain is built from TRBV7-2 and TRBJ2-2; D is possibly TRBD2 (6 bases). V was pared by 5 bases and J by 4 bases, with 14 bases between. Germline CDR1 SGHTA, CDR2 FQGNSA. The CDR3 has 15 amino acids. Here the CDR3 reads CASSPFAGLTGELFF. The CDR3 nucleotides read TGTGCCAGCAGCCCGTTTGCGGGGCTCACCGGGGAGCTGTTTTTT.